The clone carrying this T cell receptor (beta chain) was seen only once. Here immunoSEQ multiplex PCR was the method, and the copy in TCRdb shows in-frame clones only, minus some. The repertoire holds around 76,000 clones, less than 99% seen once, with over 0.2% in the top ten. The data stem from a study of technical replicates of blood from a handful of donors. Trimming removed 3 bases from V and 4 bases from J; junction bases left unmatched: 5. Germline-derived CDR1 and CDR2 are SGHDT and YYEEEE. The CDR3 is made up of 14 amino acids. The chain recombines TRBV5-6 with TRBJ1-1; TRBD1 matches at 8 bases. This clonotype was sampled from a human donor in good health. Sequencing used T cells isolated from PBMCs. The CDR3 reads CASSWTGRGTEAFF. For the CDR3, the DNA is TGTGCCAGCAGCTGGACAGGGAGGGGCACTGAAGCTTTCTTT.